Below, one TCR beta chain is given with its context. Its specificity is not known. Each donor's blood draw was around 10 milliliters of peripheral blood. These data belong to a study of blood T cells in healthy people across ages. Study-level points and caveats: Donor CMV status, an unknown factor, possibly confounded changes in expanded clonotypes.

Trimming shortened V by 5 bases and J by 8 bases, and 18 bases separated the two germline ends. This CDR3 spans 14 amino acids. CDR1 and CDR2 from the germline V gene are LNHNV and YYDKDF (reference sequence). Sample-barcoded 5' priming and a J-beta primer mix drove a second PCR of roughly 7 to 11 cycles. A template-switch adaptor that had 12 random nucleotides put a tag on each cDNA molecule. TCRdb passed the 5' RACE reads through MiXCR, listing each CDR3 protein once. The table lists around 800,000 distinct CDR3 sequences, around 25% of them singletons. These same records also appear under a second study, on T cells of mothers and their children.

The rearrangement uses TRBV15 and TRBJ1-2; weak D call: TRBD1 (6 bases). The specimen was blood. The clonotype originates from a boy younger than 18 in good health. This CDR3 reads CATSLYGQLRGYTF. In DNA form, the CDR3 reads TGTGCCACCAGCCTCTACGGACAGTTGAGGGGCTACACCTTC.